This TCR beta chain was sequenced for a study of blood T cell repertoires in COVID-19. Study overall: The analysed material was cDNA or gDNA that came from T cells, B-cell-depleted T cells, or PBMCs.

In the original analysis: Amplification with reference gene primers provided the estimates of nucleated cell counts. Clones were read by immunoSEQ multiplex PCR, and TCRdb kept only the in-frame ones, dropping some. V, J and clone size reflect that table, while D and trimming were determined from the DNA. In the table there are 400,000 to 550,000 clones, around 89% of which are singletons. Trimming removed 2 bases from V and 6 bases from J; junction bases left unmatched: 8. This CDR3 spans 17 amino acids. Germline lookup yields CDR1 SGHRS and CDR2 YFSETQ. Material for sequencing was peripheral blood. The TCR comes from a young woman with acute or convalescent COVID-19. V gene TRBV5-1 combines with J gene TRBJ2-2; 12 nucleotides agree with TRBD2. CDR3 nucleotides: TGCGCCAGCAGCTTACTAGCGGGGGGCCTCAAGGCCGGGGAGCTGTTTTTT. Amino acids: CASSLLAGGLKAGELFF.